The 3 T cell receptor beta chains in this list originate from one sample, sequenced in a study of cytomegalovirus exposure and HLA in healthy donors. The PCR ran on 60 Vbeta and 13 Jbeta primers. Assay: immunoSEQ multiplex PCR; the TCRdb copy retains only in-frame clones and omits some. This sample has just under 250,000 clones; over 80% occur once, and the top ten carry 5% to 6.5%. The sample taken for sequencing was PBMCs. These receptors were obtained from a woman aged 40 to 49 in good health and CMV-seropositive.

This clone was seen a single time. The rearrangement uses TRBV9 and TRBJ2-7; 13 bases agree with TRBD2. Germline CDR1 is SGDLS and CDR2 is YYNGEE. Germline trimming cut 5 bases from V and 3 bases from J; bases unmatched to any gene: 5. This CDR3 is 15 amino acids long. CDR3 protein: CASSARTSGSYEQYF. The CDR3 DNA follows: TGTGCCAGCAGTGCGAGGACTAGCGGGAGCTACGAGCAGTACTTC.

The gene calls are TRBV5-1 and TRBJ2-3, with D uncertain. V was clipped by 5 bases and J by 0 bases, with 13 bases between them. CDR3 length: 15 amino acids. The germline gives CDR1 SGHRS, CDR2 YFSETQ. CDR3 in amino acids: CASRASAPSTDTQYF. The CDR3 region has the DNA TGCGCCAGCAGGGCCTCAGCGCCTAGCACAGATACGCAGTATTTT.

The rearrangement links TRBV10-3 to TRBJ2-7, with 10 bases lining up with TRBD1. With V trimmed by 0 bases and J by 7 bases, 6 bases remained unmatched. Germline assignment: CDR1 ENHRY and CDR2 SYGVKD. The CDR3 runs 15 residues. The CDR3 sequence: CAISESGQGTGEQYF. The DNA for the CDR3 is TGTGCCATCAGTGAGTCGGGACAGGGGACGGGGGAGCAGTACTTC.